A single sample gave rise to the 24 T cell receptor beta chains below, sequenced in a study of cytomegalovirus exposure and HLA in healthy donors. PCR used 60 Vbeta primers and 13 Jbeta primers. This table comes from immunoSEQ multiplex PCR, and its TCRdb copy is limited to in-frame clones, with some not included. This table holds 100,000 to 150,000 clones, approximately 80% found once. The sample consisted of PBMCs. These receptors were taken from a human donor in good health.

The CDR3 region is CASSPPLGEKLFF. CDR3 bases: TGTGCCAGCAGCCCTCCACTCGGTGAAAAACTGTTTTTT. This chain uses TRBV7-8 with TRBJ1-4; D is ambiguous. Trimming stripped 5 bases from V and 7 bases from J, with 11 bases between. The length of the CDR3 is 13 residues. Germline CDR1 and CDR2: SGHVS and FQNEAQ.

J is TRBJ2-4 and V is TRBV25-1; D may be TRBD2 (7 bases). Trimming shortened V by 5 bases and J by 6 bases, and 14 bases separated the two germline ends. The CDR3 runs 14 residues. Germline assignment: CDR1 MGHDK and CDR2 SYGVNS. The CDR3 nucleotides read TGTGCCAGCAGTTCTATAGGGGGGGGAAACATTCAGTACTTC. This gives the protein CASSSIGGGNIQYF. Full variable domain (remainder filled in from reference TRBV25-1 and TRBJ2-4): EADIYQTPRYLVIGTGKKITLECSQTMGHDKMYWYQQDPGMELHLIHYSYGVNSTEKGDLSSESTVSRIRTEHFPLTLESARPSHTSQYLCASSSIGGGNIQYFGAGTRLSVL.

The chain links TRBV6-1 to TRBJ1-1; 11 bases are a match to TRBD1. Germline V gene sequence: CDR1 MNHNS, CDR2 SASEGT. J was trimmed by 0 bases and V by 11 bases; bases with no gene match: 5. The CDR3 loop spans 14 amino acids. CDR3 loop: CAAGQGALNTEAFF. The DNA for the CDR3 is TGTGCCGCCGGACAGGGGGCACTGAACACTGAAGCTTTCTTT.

CDR3 nucleotide sequence: TGTGCCACCCGCGAGGGGACAGGGGTAACAGATACGCAGTATTTT. This codes for CATREGTGVTDTQYF. The chain links TRBV11-3 to TRBJ2-3, with 10 bases fitting TRBD1. CDR3 size: 15 residues. Trimming took 10 bases from V and 3 from J; bases not matched to a gene: 10. CDR1 is SGHNT, CDR2 YENEEA, per germline.

This clone was recorded only once. The V gene is TRBV7-9, the J gene TRBJ1-2, with TRBD1 matching over 11 bases. Trimming took 5 bases from V and 4 from J; bases not matched to a gene: 3. Germline V gene data show CDR1 as SEHNR and CDR2 as FQNEAQ (reference sequence). The CDR3 has 14 residues. CDR3 sequence: CASSRGQGAYGYTF. The CDR3 nucleotides are TGTGCCAGCAGCCGAGGACAGGGGGCCTATGGCTACACCTTC. Based on the CDR3 plus reference TRBV7-9 and TRBJ1-2, the full variable domain is DTGVSQNPRHKITKRGQNVTFRCDPISEHNRLYWYRQTLGQGPEFLTYFQNEAQLEKSRLLSDRFSAERPKGSFSTLEIQRTEQGDSAMYLCASSRGQGAYGYTFGSGTRLTVV.

Written as DNA, the CDR3 is TGCGCCAGCAGCTTGGCTGGACAGACACCCGAGCAGTACTTC. Translating it yields CASSLAGQTPEQYF. J is TRBJ2-7 and V is TRBV5-1; D is possibly TRBD1 (6 bases). Germline V gives CDR1 SGHRS, CDR2 YFSETQ. Trimming took off 0 bases at V and 6 bases at J, with 13 bases between the two ends. This CDR3 has 14 residues.

J is TRBJ1-1 and V is TRBV6-4; 8 nucleotides agree with TRBD1. The CDR3 is made up of 14 amino acids. Germline values: CDR1 MRHNA, CDR2 SNTAGT. The V segment lost 3 bases and the J segment 7 bases; nucleotides outside the gene matches: 7. The CDR3 spells CASSEETGVREAFF. CDR3 bases: TGTGCCAGCAGTGAAGAGACAGGGGTTCGTGAAGCTTTCTTT.

This chain uses TRBV6-6 with TRBJ2-7; TRBD1 matches 9 bases. This CDR3 is built from 15 residues. Germline loops: CDR1 MNHNY, CDR2 SVGAGI (reference sequence). With 6 bases clipped from V and 5 bases from J, the junction kept 11 bases outside the gene matches. CDR3 in DNA: TGTGCCAGCAGGCCTAACAGGGGGCGAGGCCACGAGCAGTACTTC. Protein: CASRPNRGRGHEQYF.

CDR3 DNA sequence: TGTGCCAGCTCCCCCGGGACAGGGGGCATCGAGCAGTACTTC. This codes for CASSPGTGGIEQYF. This chain uses TRBV18 with TRBJ2-7; 12 bases are a match to TRBD1. Germline V gene sequence: CDR1 KGHSH, CDR2 LQKENI. CDR3 length: 14 residues. The trim removed 6 bases at V and 6 bases at J, leaving 6 bases unmatched.

The CDR3 DNA sequence: TGTGCCAGCAGCGTAAATACAGGGGGGTATTCTGAAGCTTTCTTT. Encoded protein: CASSVNTGGYSEAFF. The chain uses TRBV5-5 and TRBJ1-1; 8 bases map to TRBD1. J lost 6 bases, V lost 4 bases, and 11 bases had no gene match. Germline V gene data show CDR1 as SGHKS and CDR2 as YYEKEE (reference sequence). The CDR3 has 15 amino acids.

The chain uses TRBV30 and TRBJ2-3; 9 bases match TRBD2. Unmatched junction bases numbered 5, after V lost 4 bases and J lost 0 bases. The germline gives CDR1 GTSNPN, CDR2 SVGIG (reference sequence). This CDR3 is 15 amino acids long. The CDR3 here is CAWNAGGASTDTQYF. The CDR3 DNA reads as TGTGCCTGGAACGCGGGGGGGGCTAGCACAGATACGCAGTATTTT. Full variable domain (missing parts from reference TRBV30 and TRBJ2-3): SQTIHQWPATLVQPVGSPLSLECTVEGTSNPNLYWYRQAAGRGLQLLFYSVGIGQISSEVPQNLSASRPQDRQFILSSKKLLLSDSGFYLCAWNAGGASTDTQYFGPGTRLTVL.

The V gene is TRBV27, the J gene TRBJ1-4, with D possibly TRBD1 on 5 matching bases. The CDR3 contains 15 residues. Germline CDR1 reads MNHEY; CDR2 reads SMNVEV (reference sequence). Trimming took off 5 bases at V and 3 bases at J, with 13 bases between the two ends. Here the CDR3 reads CASSQTREANEKLFF. The CDR3 bases are TGTGCCAGCAGTCAAACCAGGGAGGCTAATGAAAAACTGTTTTTT. Full variable domain (outside the CDR3, taken from reference TRBV27 and TRBJ1-4): EAQVTQNPRYLITVTGKKLTVTCSQNMNHEYMSWYRQDPGLGLRQIYYSMNVEVTDKGDVPEGYKVSRKEKRNFPLILESPSPNQTSLYFCASSQTREANEKLFFGSGTQLSVL.

The gene calls are TRBV6-5 and TRBJ2-7, with TRBD2 matching over 9 bases. Germline V gives CDR1 MNHEY, CDR2 SVGAGI. J lost 2 bases, V lost 6 bases, and 8 bases had no gene match. The CDR3 totals 15 residues. CDR3 coding DNA: TGTGCCAGCAGGACTTCTAGCGGGACTACCTACGAGCAGTACTTC. This codes for CASRTSSGTTYEQYF.

The chain links TRBV6-6 to TRBJ2-5; TRBD1 matches at 7 bases. The J call is doubtful: the DNA matches TRBJ2-7 better. The CDR3 runs 14 residues. CDR1 and CDR2 from the germline V gene are MNHNY and SVGAGI (reference sequence). The CDR3 nucleotides read TGTGCCAGCAGTTACGTCTCAGGGGGCTACGAGCAGTACTTC. Its protein product is CASSYVSGGYEQYF.

The V gene is TRBV6-6, the J gene TRBJ1-1; 7 positions match TRBD1. The junction had 6 bases not matched to a gene; V was cut back by 5 bases and J by 0 bases. The CDR3 runs 15 residues. Germline V CDR1 and CDR2: MNHNY, SVGAGI (reference sequence). This CDR3 reads CASSRPGQLNTEAFF. The CDR3 DNA follows: TGTGCCAGCAGTCGACCGGGACAGTTGAACACTGAAGCTTTCTTT.

The chain uses TRBV10-1 and TRBJ1-1; TRBD1 aligns across 9 bases. Looked up from germline, CDR1 is WNHNN and CDR2 is SYGVQD (reference sequence). J gave up 1 base and V 6 bases, and 6 bases lay outside the gene matches. This CDR3 region has 15 residues. This CDR3 reads CASSHRGLGNTEAFF. The CDR3 nucleotides are TGCGCCAGCAGCCACAGGGGGCTGGGGAACACTGAAGCTTTCTTT.

This chain uses TRBV2 with TRBJ1-4; D is perhaps TRBD1 (6 bases). The CDR3 totals 15 residues. CDR1 is SNHLY, CDR2 FYNNEI, per germline. Trimming stripped 8 bases from V and 4 bases from J, with 17 bases between. The CDR3 nucleotides are TGTGCCAGCTCCCGGACAGCCGGAGTTAATGAAAAACTGTTTTTT. It yields the protein CASSRTAGVNEKLFF.

The chain employs TRBV27 and TRBJ1-1; TRBD1 agrees at 8 bases. J was trimmed by 5 bases and V by 4 bases; bases with no gene match: 9. CDR1 and CDR2 (germline): MNHEY, SMNVEV (reference sequence). The CDR3 covers 15 residues. CDR3 coding DNA: TGTGCCAGCAGTTCCCAGGGGGCAGGGAAGACTGAAGCTTTCTTT. Protein product: CASSSQGAGKTEAFF.

This clone has only a few counts. The chain combines TRBV4-1 with TRBJ1-5; 9 positions agree with TRBD1. With V trimmed by 0 bases and J by 9 bases, 9 bases remained unmatched. CDR1 is MGHRA and CDR2 is YSYEKL in the germline V gene. The CDR3 is made up of 16 amino acids. CDR3 DNA sequence: TGCGCCAGCAGCCAAGATGGAGGACAGGGGATTCGGCCCCAGCATTTT. This translates into CASSQDGGQGIRPQHF.

This chain links TRBV11-2 with TRBJ2-7; D unresolved. CDR3 length: 15 amino acids. The germline V gene encodes CDR1 SGHAT and CDR2 FQNNGV. V was trimmed by 5 bases and J by 0 bases, leaving 14 bases between them. The CDR3 nucleotides read TGTGCCAGCAGCCTAGTGCGCGGCCCCTCCTACGAGCAGTACTTC. Translation: CASSLVRGPSYEQYF. The full variable domain, completed using reference TRBV11-2 and TRBJ2-7, is EAGVAQSPRYKIIEKRQSVAFWCNPISGHATLYWYQQILGQGPKLLIQFQNNGVVDDSQLPKDRFSAERLKGVDSTLKIQPAKLEDSAVYLCASSLVRGPSYEQYFGPGTRLTVT.

The chain has TRBV10-3 and TRBJ1-1; D is unclear. This CDR3 has 14 amino acids. From germline, CDR1 is ENHRY and CDR2 SYGVKD. V shed 6 bases and J shed 5 bases, with 16 bases lying between them. The DNA for the CDR3 is TGTGCCATCAGCGACCCTGGGCGGGGAACTGAAGCTTTCTTT. Amino acid sequence: CAISDPGRGTEAFF.

The CDR3 region is CASSWSKDSLYGYTF. The DNA of the CDR3 is TGTGCCAGCAGCTGGTCCAAGGACAGTCTATATGGCTACACCTTC. This rearrangement joins TRBV5-4 to TRBJ1-2; possibly TRBD1 for D (6 bases). The V and J ends lost 3 bases and 5 bases respectively, with 17 bases between them. The CDR3 is 15 amino acids. Germline-derived CDR1 and CDR2 are SGHNT and YYREEE (reference sequence).

This chain connects TRBV5-1 to TRBJ1-1; perhaps TRBD1 as D (6 bases). The CDR3 loop spans 15 amino acids. Germline CDR1 reads SGHRS; CDR2 reads YFSETQ. Between the trimmed V and J ends, which lost 3 bases and 1 base, there was a span of 13 bases. The CDR3 protein is CASSYNRERNTEAFF. In DNA form, the CDR3 reads TGCGCCAGCAGCTATAACAGGGAGAGGAACACTGAAGCTTTCTTT.

This sequence joins TRBV6-1 and TRBJ2-1, with 10 bases aligning to TRBD2. The junction had 1 base not matched to a gene; V was cut back by 8 bases and J by 0 bases. The CDR3 totals 14 residues. Germline lookup yields CDR1 MNHNS and CDR2 SASEGT. In DNA, the CDR3 is TGTGCCAGCGCTAGCGGGAGCTCCTACAATGAGCAGTTCTTC. Its protein is CASASGSSYNEQFF.